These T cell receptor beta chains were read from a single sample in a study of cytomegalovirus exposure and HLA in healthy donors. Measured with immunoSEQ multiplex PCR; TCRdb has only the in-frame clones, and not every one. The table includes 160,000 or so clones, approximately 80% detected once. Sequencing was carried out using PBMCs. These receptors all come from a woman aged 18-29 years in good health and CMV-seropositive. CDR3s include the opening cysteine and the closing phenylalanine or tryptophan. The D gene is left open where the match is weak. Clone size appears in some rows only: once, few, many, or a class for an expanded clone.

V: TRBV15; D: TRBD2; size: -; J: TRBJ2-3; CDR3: CATSRDQIAGGSTDTQYF
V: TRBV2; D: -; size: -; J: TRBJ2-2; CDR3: CASETGLAGELFF
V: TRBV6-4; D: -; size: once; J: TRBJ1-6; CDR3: CASSEQTVGGNSPLHF
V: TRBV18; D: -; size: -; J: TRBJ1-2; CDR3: CASSPETSNYGYTF
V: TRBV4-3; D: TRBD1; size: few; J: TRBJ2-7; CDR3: CASSLRSWDRDEQYF
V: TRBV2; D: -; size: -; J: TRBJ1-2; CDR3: CASSDRGGGYGYTF
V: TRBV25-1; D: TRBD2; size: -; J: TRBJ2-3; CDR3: CASSALAGSTDTQYF
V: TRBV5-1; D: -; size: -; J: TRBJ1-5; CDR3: CASSLAGGNQPQHF
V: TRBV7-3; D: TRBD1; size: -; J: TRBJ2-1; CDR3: CASSFAPGTGAVNEQFF
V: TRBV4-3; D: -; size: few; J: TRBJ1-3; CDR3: CASSQTNAGAGNTIYF
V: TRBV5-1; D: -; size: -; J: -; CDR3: CASSLDDYEQYF
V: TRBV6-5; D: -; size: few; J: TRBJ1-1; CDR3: CASRWGEEDTEAFF
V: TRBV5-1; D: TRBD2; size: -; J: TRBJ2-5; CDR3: CASSLGGGGQETQYF
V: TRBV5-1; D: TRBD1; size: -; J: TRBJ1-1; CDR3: CASRLDRVGTEAFF
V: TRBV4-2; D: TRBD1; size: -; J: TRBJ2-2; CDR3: CASSQGDRDTGELFF
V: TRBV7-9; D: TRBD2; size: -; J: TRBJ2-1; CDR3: CASSSSGGAENEQFF
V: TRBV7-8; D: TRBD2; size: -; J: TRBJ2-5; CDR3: CASSRLAGDQETQYF
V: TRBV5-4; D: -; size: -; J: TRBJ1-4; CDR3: CASSQDGVTATNEKLFF